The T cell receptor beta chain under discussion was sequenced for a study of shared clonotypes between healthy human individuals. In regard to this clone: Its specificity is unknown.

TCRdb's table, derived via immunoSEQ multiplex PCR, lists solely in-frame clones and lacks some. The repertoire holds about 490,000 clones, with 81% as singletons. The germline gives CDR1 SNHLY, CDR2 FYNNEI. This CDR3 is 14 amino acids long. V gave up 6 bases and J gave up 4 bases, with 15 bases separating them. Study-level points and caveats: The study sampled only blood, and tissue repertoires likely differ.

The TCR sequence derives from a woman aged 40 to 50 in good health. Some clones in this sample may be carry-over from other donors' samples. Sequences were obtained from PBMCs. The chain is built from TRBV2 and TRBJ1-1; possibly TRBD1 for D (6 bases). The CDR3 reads CASRVEGGGTEAFF. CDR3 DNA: TGTGCCAGCAGGGTTGAGGGAGGGGGCACTGAAGCTTTCTTT.